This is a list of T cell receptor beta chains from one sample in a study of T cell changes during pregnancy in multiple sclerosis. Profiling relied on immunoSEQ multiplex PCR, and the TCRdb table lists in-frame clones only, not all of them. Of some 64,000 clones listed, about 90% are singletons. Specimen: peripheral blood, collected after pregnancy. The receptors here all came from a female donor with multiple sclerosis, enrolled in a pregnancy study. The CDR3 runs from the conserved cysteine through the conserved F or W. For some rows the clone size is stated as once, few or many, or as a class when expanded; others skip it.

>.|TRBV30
CAWSVRPAGASQPQHF
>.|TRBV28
CASSPGDDWGYTF
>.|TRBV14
CASSQWTSGTLDTQYF
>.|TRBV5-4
CASSLGGQFSGNTIYF
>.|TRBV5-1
CASSLVARPWETQYF
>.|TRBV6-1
CAIRPGEAFF
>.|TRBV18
CASSLRDFNNEQFF
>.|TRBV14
CASSRYLSGADTQYF
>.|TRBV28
CASSFRGGGSYEQYF
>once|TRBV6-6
CAAGDRVKLIGGYTF
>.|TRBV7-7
CASSPLLAGGEDEQYF
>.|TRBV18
CASLGQPNTGELFF
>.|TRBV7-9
CASSLAGTGFKLFF
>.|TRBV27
CASRLVLTDTQYF
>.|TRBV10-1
CASSKTGPSNTGELFF
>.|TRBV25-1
CASSVTSGRRWKPDTQYF
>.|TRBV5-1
CASSWRGGQPQHF
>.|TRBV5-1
CASSTGTGESYEQYF
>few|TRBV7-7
CASSTTGKDTQYF
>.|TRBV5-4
CASSFRQGTEAFF
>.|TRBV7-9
CASSLSTGGVNEQFF
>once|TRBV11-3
CASSLRFGGPGELFF
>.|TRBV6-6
CASSYGQGSSEAFF
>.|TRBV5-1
CASSPDWGQETQYF
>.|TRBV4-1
CASSRRQGRDEQFF
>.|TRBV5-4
CASSPRLAGGKETQYF
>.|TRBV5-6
CASSLEGGLLDTQYF
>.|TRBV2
CAYRRGQGYEQYF
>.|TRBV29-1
CSARLAGSYNEQFF
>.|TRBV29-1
CSVEPAGPDTQYF
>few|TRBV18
CASSPSQQGNEQFF
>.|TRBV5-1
CASSPFPPETQYF
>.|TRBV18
CASSPSGDNQPQHF
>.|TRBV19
CASTPEARSYEQYF
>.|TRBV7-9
CASSENRGLNTEAFF
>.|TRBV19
CASSMTSGRADTQYF
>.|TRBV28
CATKREGNYNEQFF
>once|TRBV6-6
CASSHGQTQETQYF